The 5 T cell receptor beta chains reported below all come from one sample, sequenced in a study of T-cell memory formation after mild COVID-19. TCRdb passed the 5' RACE reads through MiXCR, listing each CDR3 protein once. There are about 350,000 distinct CDR3 sequences in the sample; 20% to 25% occur only once, and roughly a fifth lies in the top ten. The sample was PBMCs or a T cell subset sorted from them (not recorded which). Receptor source: a man aged 18 to 30 who had mild COVID-19 (a few samples of this study predate the infection). Cell type and time point are not known.

This rearrangement joins TRBV25-1 to TRBJ1-6; D perhaps matches TRBD1 (6 bases). V lost 7 bases and J lost 2, with 15 bases in between. Germline loops: CDR1 MGHDK, CDR2 SYGVNS. The CDR3 contains 16 residues. The CDR3 region is CASTSGVTAYNSPLHF. In DNA, the CDR3 is TGTGCCAGCACCTCAGGGGTTACGGCCTATAATTCACCCCTCCACTTT.

The chain uses TRBV24-1 and TRBJ2-2, with 8 bases lining up with TRBD1. The CDR3 has 14 residues. Germline CDR1 KGHDR, CDR2 SFDVKD. The V segment lost 6 bases and the J segment 3 bases; nucleotides outside the gene matches: 2. For the CDR3, the DNA is TGTGCCACCAGTTCGACAGGGGACACCGGGGAGCTGTTTTTT. This sequence encodes CATSSTGDTGELFF.

A few counts support this clonotype. For the CDR3, the DNA is TGTGCCAGCAGCTTATTCGGGCCACACAATGAGCAGTTCTTC. Translating it yields CASSLFGPHNEQFF. J is TRBJ2-1 and V is TRBV7-9, with D uncertain. CDR1 and CDR2 from the germline V gene are SEHNR and FQNEAQ (reference sequence). Trimming took 2 bases from V and 5 from J, leaving 10 bases between them. The CDR3 consists of 14 residues.

The V call is TRBV12-3 or TRBV12-4, the J call TRBJ1-3; the match to TRBD1 covers 9 bases. The length of the CDR3 is 15 residues. The V segment lost 7 bases and the J segment 2 bases; nucleotides outside the gene matches: 6. The CDR3 sequence: CASTRDRDPGNTIYF. DNA for the CDR3: TGTGCCAGCACCCGGGACAGGGATCCTGGAAACACCATATATTTT.

This clonotype has only one observation. CDR3 sequence (DNA): TGCGCCAGTACTGGGACAGAGCTCACCGGGGAGCTGTTTTTT. This encodes CASTGTELTGELFF. V gene TRBV5-1 combines with J gene TRBJ2-2, with 7 nucleotides matching TRBD1. This CDR3 has 14 amino acids. The V gene end was trimmed by 8 bases and the J gene end by 4 bases; junction bases not matched to a gene: 8. The germline V gene has CDR1 SGHRS and CDR2 YFSETQ.